A single sample is the source of the 20 T cell receptor beta chains below, sequenced in a study of CD8+ T cells in alopecia areata. The treatment is: oral pan-JAK inhibitor, 5-10 mg twice daily. RNA extraction was followed by reverse transcription into cDNA, which acted as the sequencing template. Method: immunoSEQ multiplex PCR; TCRdb's copy keeps in-frame clones and lacks some. Among some 190,000 clones listed, 40% to 55% were seen once. This sample comprised CD8+ T cells sorted from blood, obtained around week 54, from a patient treated with tofacitinib. These receptors were obtained from a human donor with alopecia areata.

V gene TRBV5-1 combines with J gene TRBJ2-3; D possibly matches TRBD1 or TRBD2 (5 bases each). The V end was cut by 2 bases, the J end by 0 bases, with 13 bases between. The germline gives CDR1 SGHRS, CDR2 YFSETQ. CDR3 size: 16 residues. CDR3 in amino acids: CASSFRRGLSTDTQYF. The CDR3 DNA sequence: TGCGCCAGCAGCTTTAGACGGGGCCTCAGCACAGATACGCAGTATTTT.

The chain links TRBV18 to TRBJ1-1; D unresolved. Germline V gives CDR1 KGHSH, CDR2 LQKENI. This CDR3 region has 15 residues. V lost 3 bases to trimming and J lost 4 bases, with 15 bases between them. The DNA for the CDR3 is TGTGCCAGCTCACCCCTTATCGAAGGTGGCACTGAAGCTTTCTTT. Protein product: CASSPLIEGGTEAFF.

The chain uses TRBV5-4 and TRBJ1-2; D gene unclear. The CDR3 contains 13 residues. Germline CDR1 SGHNT, CDR2 YYREEE (reference sequence). The ends were cut back, 6 bases at V and 7 bases at J, with 16 bases in the middle. For the CDR3, the DNA is TGTGCCAGCACCGATCATACGCCGAGTGGCTACACCTTC. It codes for CASTDHTPSGYTF.

The gene calls are TRBV11-1 and TRBJ2-5; TRBD2 matches 10 bases. V gave up 4 bases and J gave up 5 bases; unmatched junction bases: 16. The CDR3 loop spans 18 amino acids. Germline CDR1 and CDR2: SGHAT and FQDESV (reference sequence). DNA for the CDR3: TGTGCCAGCAGCTCGCATCCCCCGACTAGCGGGCTGGGGGAGACCCAGTACTTC. It yields the protein CASSSHPPTSGLGETQYF.

The chain uses TRBV30 and TRBJ1-1; no reliable D call. V dropped 4 bases and J dropped 3 bases, with 12 bases sitting between them. CDR1 GTSNPN and CDR2 SVGIG come from the germline V gene (reference sequence). CDR3 size: 13 residues. The CDR3 DNA reads as TGTGCCTGGACCGGTCAATTCTACACTGAAGCTTTCTTT. Its protein product is CAWTGQFYTEAFF.

The V gene is TRBV19, the J gene TRBJ1-5, with D uncertain. The CDR3 spans 15 residues. Germline CDR1 and CDR2: LNHDA and SQIVND (reference sequence). V dropped 3 bases and J dropped 5 bases, with 14 bases sitting between them. In DNA, the CDR3 is TGTGCCAGTAGTATGCGAACCTGGGGTGATCAGCCCCAGCATTTT. Amino acids: CASSMRTWGDQPQHF.

This clone came up a few times. This chain connects TRBV5-6 to TRBJ2-3, with D perhaps matching TRBD2 (6 bases). Trimming stripped 1 base from V and 5 bases from J, with 11 bases between. CDR3 length equals 14 residues. CDR1 and CDR2 (germline): SGHDT, YYEEEE. The CDR3, as DNA: TGTGCCAGCAGCTTGTGGGACTCAATAGATACGCAGTATTTT. This gives the protein CASSLWDSIDTQYF.

This chain uses TRBV29-1 with TRBJ1-2; D gene unclear. Germline values: CDR1 SQVTM, CDR2 ANQGSEA. The CDR3 is 15 amino acids. Deletions cut 0 bases from V and 4 bases from J, with 15 bases between. The CDR3 is CSVEDRDRVPYGYTF. CDR3 sequence (DNA): TGCAGCGTTGAAGATCGGGATCGGGTACCCTATGGCTACACCTTC. Full variable domain (missing parts from reference TRBV29-1 and TRBJ1-2): SAVISQKPSRDICQRGTSLTIQCQVDSQVTMMFWYRQQPGQSLTLIATANQGSEATYESGFVIDKFPISRPNLTFSTLTVSNMSPEDSSIYLCSVEDRDRVPYGYTFGSGTRLTVV.

This chain connects TRBV27 to TRBJ1-5; perhaps TRBD1 as D (5 bases). CDR3 length: 14 residues. Germline CDR1 MNHEY, CDR2 SMNVEV (reference sequence). V gave up 5 bases and J gave up 4 bases, with 12 bases separating them. The CDR3 loop reads CASSILGANQPQHF. CDR3 nucleotide sequence: TGTGCCAGCAGTATCTTAGGGGCGAATCAGCCCCAGCATTTT.

The chain employs TRBV7-8 and TRBJ1-6; 11 bases align to TRBD1. Germline loops: CDR1 SGHVS, CDR2 FQNEAQ. The CDR3 runs 16 residues. Trimming cost V 5 bases and J 7 bases; bases outside gene matches: 7. The CDR3 DNA follows: TGTGCCAGCAGCCTAATTGGGACAGGGGGGAATTCACCCCTCCACTTT. This translates into CASSLIGTGGNSPLHF.

This clone was seen more than once but under ten times. The chain couples TRBV7-9 to TRBJ1-5, with no clear D. Trimming pared 0 bases from V and 6 bases from J, leaving 6 bases between. This CDR3 region has 13 residues. The germline CDR1 and CDR2 sequences are SEHNR and FQNEAQ (reference sequence). The CDR3 DNA reads TGTGCCAGCAGCTTAGCAATGGGTCAGCCCCAGCATTTT. It is translated as CASSLAMGQPQHF.

The chain couples TRBV2 to TRBJ2-7, with D perhaps assigned TRBD1 or TRBD2 (5 bases each). Trimming cost V 1 base and J 3 bases, with 13 bases left between them. The length of the CDR3 is 15 residues. The germline CDR1 and CDR2 sequences are SNHLY and FYNNEI. The CDR3 nucleotides are TGTGCCAGCAGTGAAGTAGGGACGGTGGACTACGAGCAGTACTTC. This codes for CASSEVGTVDYEQYF.

J is TRBJ2-7 and V is TRBV29-1, with TRBD2 identical over 8 bases. V was pared by 2 bases and J by 0 bases, with 9 bases of the junction left unmatched. The CDR3 is 16 residues long. Germline lookup yields CDR1 SQVTM and CDR2 ANQGSEA. CDR3 DNA sequence: TGCAGCGTTGAAAGGATTGAGCGGGGGAGCTCCTACGAGCAGTACTTC. Amino acids: CSVERIERGSSYEQYF.

V usage is TRBV4-1 and J usage is TRBJ1-1; D remains unclear. V was clipped by 0 bases and J by 1 base, with 6 bases between them. CDR3 length: 14 residues. Germline CDR1 is MGHRA and CDR2 is YSYEKL. This CDR3 is CASSQDWENTEAFF. The DNA of the CDR3 is TGCGCCAGCAGCCAAGATTGGGAGAACACTGAAGCTTTCTTT.

This clone was seen only a few times. The chain combines TRBV18 with TRBJ2-2; 7 bases map to TRBD1. The V segment lost 2 bases and the J segment 0 bases; nucleotides outside the gene matches: 6. CDR3 length equals 17 residues. The germline V gene encodes CDR1 KGHSH and CDR2 LQKENI. CDR3 amino acids: CASSPENRGANTGELFF. The CDR3 nucleotides read TGTGCCAGCTCACCAGAAAACAGGGGTGCGAACACCGGGGAGCTGTTTTTT.

The chain combines TRBV15 with TRBJ2-7; D call uncertain. CDR3 length: 14 amino acids. Germline V gene data show CDR1 as LNHNV and CDR2 as YYDKDF (reference sequence). V lost 5 bases and J lost 1, with 12 bases in between. CDR3 in amino acids: CATSSGSPSYEQYF. The DNA of the CDR3 is TGTGCCACCAGCTCGGGCTCTCCTTCCTACGAGCAGTACTTC.

Only a few counts were recorded for this clone. The chain carries TRBV19 and TRBJ1-6; unclear D gene. CDR3 size: 14 residues. CDR1 and CDR2 (germline): LNHDA, SQIVND (reference sequence). Trimming left V 6 bases short and J 9 bases short, with 15 bases between. This CDR3 is CASRERAPFSPLHF. The CDR3 bases are TGTGCCAGTAGGGAGAGGGCACCCTTTTCACCCCTCCACTTT.

The V gene is TRBV6-5, the J gene TRBJ1-5; 8 bases line up with TRBD1. J was trimmed by 2 bases and V by 6 bases; bases with no gene match: 6. Germline CDR1 is MNHEY and CDR2 is SVGAGI. This CDR3 comprises 15 residues. CDR3: CASRQGQGRNQPQHF. CDR3 DNA sequence: TGTGCCAGCAGGCAAGGACAGGGCCGCAATCAGCCCCAGCATTTT.

This clone was seen more than once but under ten times. This chain connects TRBV4-3 to TRBJ1-6; no reliable D call. Germline CDR1 reads LGHNA; CDR2 reads YSLEER. Trimming shortened V by 3 bases and J by 6 bases, and 3 bases separated the two germline ends. The CDR3 is made up of 12 amino acids. The CDR3 reads CASSQANSPLHF. DNA for the CDR3: TGCGCCAGCAGCCAGGCTAATTCACCCCTCCACTTT.

The V gene is TRBV5-6, the J gene TRBJ2-3; tentative D call: TRBD1 (5 bases). V was cut by 0 bases and J by 0 bases, with 14 bases left in between. The CDR3 loop spans 17 amino acids. Germline CDR1 SGHDT, CDR2 YYEEEE. The CDR3 DNA follows: TGTGCCAGCAGCTTGGATCAGGGCAGTCCTAGCACAGATACGCAGTATTTT. Its translation is CASSLDQGSPSTDTQYF. Using reference TRBV5-6 and TRBJ2-3 for the parts outside the CDR3, the full variable domain is DAGVTQSPTHLIKTRGQQVTLRCSPKSGHDTVSWYQQALGQGPQFIFQYYEEEERQRGNFPDRFSGHQFPNYSSELNVNALLLGDSALYLCASSLDQGSPSTDTQYFGPGTRLTVL.